Listed here are 20 T cell receptor beta chains from one sample, sequenced in a study of blood T cell repertoires in COVID-19. Produced via immunoSEQ multiplex PCR; TCRdb's table is partial and in-frame only. The table shows about 58,000 clones, with around 91% occurring only once. The sequencing input was peripheral blood. The receptors derive from a man between 60 and 75 years old with active COVID-19.

This chain uses TRBV19 with TRBJ2-1; 8 positions agree with TRBD2. J lost 12 bases, V lost 9 bases, and 19 bases had no gene match. CDR3 length: 15 amino acids. Germline CDR1 reads LNHDA; CDR2 reads SQIVND (reference sequence). The CDR3 DNA follows: TGTGCCAGCTTTCCGCCCGGGACCCCGGGGGGGAGGCAGTTCTTC. This gives the protein CASFPPGTPGGRQFF.

The chain recombines TRBV7-3 with TRBJ2-6, with unresolved D. Germline CDR1 is SGHTA and CDR2 is FQGTGA. Trimming left V 5 bases short and J 0 bases short, with 8 bases between. The CDR3 is 15 amino acids. The CDR3 reads CASSPNFSGANVLTF. As DNA, the CDR3 is TGTGCCAGCAGCCCAAATTTCTCTGGGGCCAACGTCCTGACTTTC. Based on the CDR3 plus reference TRBV7-3 and TRBJ2-6, the full variable domain is GAGVSQTPSNKVTEKGKYVELRCDPISGHTALYWYRQSLGQGPEFLIYFQGTGAADDSGLPNDRFFAVRPEGSVSTLKIQRTERGDSAVYLCASSPNFSGANVLTFGAGSRLTVL.

The CDR3: CASSGDRGSNQPQHF. The CDR3 nucleotides are TGTGCCAGCAGTGGGGACAGGGGCAGCAATCAGCCCCAGCATTTT. V usage is TRBV2 and J usage is TRBJ1-5; 10 positions match TRBD1. The CDR3 sequence is 15 residues long. Losses at the gene ends were 4 bases for V and 1 base for J; bases not matched to a gene: 1. Germline values: CDR1 SNHLY, CDR2 FYNNEI.

Only a few counts were recorded for this clone. V is TRBV9 and J is TRBJ1-6, with D uncertain. V lost 1 base to trimming and J lost 9 bases, with 11 bases between them. The germline V gene encodes CDR1 SGDLS and CDR2 YYNGEE. The CDR3 length is 14 residues. The CDR3 loop reads CASSVNQEGSPLHF. The CDR3 nucleotides are TGTGCCAGCAGCGTAAACCAAGAGGGTTCACCCCTCCACTTT.

The chain couples TRBV9 to TRBJ2-1; TRBD1 aligns across 8 bases. CDR3 size: 16 residues. Germline-derived CDR1 and CDR2 are SGDLS and YYNGEE. With V trimmed by 0 bases and J by 8 bases, 10 bases remained unmatched. The CDR3 sequence is CASSVAGGLYGDEQFF. In DNA form, the CDR3 reads TGTGCCAGCAGCGTAGCAGGGGGCCTTTACGGGGATGAGCAGTTCTTC.

CDR3 region: CASHPGQWNEKLFF. CDR3 DNA sequence: TGTGCCAGTCACCCGGGACAGTGGAATGAAAAACTGTTTTTT. The rearrangement joins TRBV5-8 to TRBJ1-4; TRBD1 matches at 7 bases. V lost 8 bases and J lost 5; bases outside the gene matches: 9. Germline V gene sequence: CDR1 SGHTS, CDR2 YDEGEE. This CDR3 region has 14 residues.

This chain links TRBV19 with TRBJ2-1, with unresolved D. The germline V gene has CDR1 LNHDA and CDR2 SQIVND (reference sequence). CDR3 length equals 19 residues. Deletions cut 3 bases from V and 0 bases from J, with 21 bases between. The CDR3 loop reads CASSIERRSTPSSYNEQFF. CDR3 coding DNA: TGTGCCAGTAGTATTGAGAGGAGAAGTACCCCGAGCTCCTACAATGAGCAGTTCTTC.

This clone was recorded only once. The CDR3 loop reads CASSLGSGRFDTQYF. CDR3 coding DNA: TGTGCCAGCAGCCTCGGTAGCGGGAGGTTCGATACGCAGTATTTT. The V and J genes are TRBV14 and TRBJ2-3, with 10 bases that match TRBD2. This CDR3 region has 15 residues. J was trimmed by 6 bases and V by 4 bases; bases with no gene match: 7. The germline V gene has CDR1 SGHDN and CDR2 FVKESK. Based on the CDR3 plus reference TRBV14 and TRBJ2-3, the full variable domain is EAGVTQFPSHSVIEKGQTVTLRCDPISGHDNLYWYRRVMGKEIKFLLHFVKESKQDESGMPNNRFLAERTGGTYSTLKVQPAELEDSGVYFCASSLGSGRFDTQYFGPGTRLTVL.

The CDR3 DNA is TGCGCCAGCAGCCAACCGGGACAGGGAAGCAATGAGCAGTTCTTC. It encodes CASSQPGQGSNEQFF. The rearrangement uses TRBV4-1 and TRBJ2-1, with 9 bases fitting TRBD1. The CDR3 runs 15 residues. Germline assignment: CDR1 MGHRA and CDR2 YSYEKL. V shed 2 bases and J 6 bases; nucleotides not matched to a gene: 5.

The chain links TRBV4-2 to TRBJ2-7; D gene ambiguous. The V gene's germline CDR1 is LGHNA and CDR2 YNFKEQ. The CDR3 spans 16 residues. V dropped 0 bases and J dropped 3 bases, with 15 bases sitting between them. The CDR3 is CASSQELGASDYEQYF. The CDR3 DNA sequence: TGTGCCAGCAGCCAAGAACTCGGAGCGAGTGACTACGAGCAGTACTTC.

This clone has only one observation. The same CDR3 arises from other DNA sequences in this sample as well. V and J are TRBV20-1 and TRBJ1-2; 10 bases are a match to TRBD1. J gave up 7 bases and V 6 bases, and 11 bases lay outside the gene matches. CDR1 and CDR2 (germline): DFQATT, SNEGSKA (reference sequence). There are 14 residues in the CDR3. The CDR3: CSASRGQGRSGYTF. The CDR3, as DNA: TGCAGTGCCAGTCGGGGACAGGGGAGATCTGGCTACACCTTC.

This rearrangement joins TRBV30 to TRBJ2-2, with 13 bases that match TRBD2. The CDR3 runs to 18 residues. The J segment lost 0 bases and the V segment lost 0 bases, leaving 4 bases of the junction unmatched. Germline V lookup: CDR1 GTSNPN, CDR2 SVGIG (reference sequence). The CDR3 loop is CAWSVFGTSGANTGELFF. The CDR3, as DNA: TGTGCCTGGAGTGTATTTGGGACTAGCGGGGCGAACACCGGGGAGCTGTTTTTT.

This chain uses TRBV5-1 with TRBJ2-2; 8 bases are a match to TRBD2. The CDR3 spans 15 residues. J gave up 1 base and V 3 bases, and 2 bases lay outside the gene matches. Germline-derived CDR1 and CDR2 are SGHRS and YFSETQ. Here the CDR3 reads CASSYSGMNTGELFF. The DNA of the CDR3 is TGCGCCAGCAGCTATAGCGGGATGAACACCGGGGAGCTGTTTTTT. Drawing the rest from reference TRBV5-1 and TRBJ2-2, the complete variable domain is KAGVTQTPRYLIKTRGQQVTLSCSPISGHRSVSWYQQTPGQGLQFLFEYFSETQRNKGNFPGRFSGRQFSNSRSEMNVSTLELGDSALYLCASSYSGMNTGELFFGEGSRLTVL.

The V and J genes are TRBV20-1 and TRBJ2-5, with 7 positions matching TRBD1. V gave up 7 bases and J gave up 2 bases; unmatched junction bases: 1. Per the germline V gene, CDR1 is DFQATT and CDR2 is SNEGSKA (reference sequence). The CDR3 covers 11 residues. CDR3 bases: TGCAGTGGGGACAGACAAGAGACCCAGTACTTC. It codes for CSGDRQETQYF.

For the CDR3, the DNA is TGTGCCAGCAGCCAAGGTGTATCCTACGAGCAGTACTTC. It translates to CASSQGVSYEQYF. The chain recombines TRBV4-2 with TRBJ2-7; D is unclear. Trimming removed 1 base from V and 1 base from J, with 5 bases in between. The CDR3 sequence is 13 residues long. The germline V gene encodes CDR1 LGHNA and CDR2 YNFKEQ.

This clone has a handful of counts. The chain uses TRBV5-4 and TRBJ2-7; 9 bases are a match to TRBD1. CDR3 length equals 13 residues. Germline V lookup: CDR1 SGHNT, CDR2 YYREEE (reference sequence). V dropped 4 bases and J dropped 4; count of bases not matched to a gene: 3. CDR3 region: CASSPQGAYEQYF. In nucleotides, the CDR3 is TGTGCCAGCAGCCCACAGGGGGCGTACGAGCAGTACTTC.

The V call is TRBV5-1, the J call TRBJ2-6, with a possible D match to TRBD1 (6 bases). V was shortened by 4 bases and J by 0 bases, with 11 bases between the two germline ends. CDR3 length: 16 amino acids. Germline V gene lookup returns CDR1 SGHRS and CDR2 YFSETQ. The CDR3 here is CASSPTGSSGANVLTF. DNA for the CDR3: TGCGCCAGCAGCCCAACAGGGAGCTCTGGGGCCAACGTCCTGACTTTC.

The CDR3 DNA reads as TGTGCCAGCAGCGTAGTTAGCAACCCCAAGGAGACCCAGTACTTC. Amino acids: CASSVVSNPKETQYF. This chain links TRBV9 with TRBJ2-5; D uncertain. CDR3 length: 15 residues. The germline gives CDR1 SGDLS, CDR2 YYNGEE. Trimming took off 0 bases at V and 5 bases at J, with 14 bases between the two ends.

Here the CDR3 DNA reads TGTGCCTGGAGTTTAACCCGGACTAGCGGGGGGTACTACTACGAGCAGTACTTC. Its protein is CAWSLTRTSGGYYYEQYF. The V call is TRBV30, the J call TRBJ2-7, with 14 bases lining up with TRBD2. Germline V lookup: CDR1 GTSNPN, CDR2 SVGIG (reference sequence). The length of the CDR3 is 18 residues. V trimming: 2 bases; J trimming: 3 bases; junction bases outside the gene matches: 12.

This clone was counted only a few times. This sequence joins TRBV27 and TRBJ2-7; the match to TRBD2 covers 7 bases. Trimming took 6 bases from V and 5 from J; bases not matched to a gene: 10. Germline values: CDR1 MNHEY, CDR2 SMNVEV (reference sequence). This CDR3 comprises 14 residues. CDR3 in DNA: TGTGCCAGCAGCTGGGGAGGGGAGAGAGACGAGCAGTACTTC. It codes for CASSWGGERDEQYF.